This T cell receptor beta chain is drawn from a study of cytomegalovirus exposure and HLA in healthy donors. The PCR was carried out with 60 Vbeta primers and 13 Jbeta primers. Original analysis: In a later analysis, the count reached about 82 million unique TCR beta chains, with about 11 million shared. Assay used: immunoSEQ multiplex PCR; TCRdb lists only in-frame clones, some missing. The D gene and trimming were derived from the DNA, and the V and J assignments and clone size from that table. The table lists about 96,000 clones, approximately 74% of them singletons. On this clone: No antigen is known for it.

Study conclusions and caveats: The likely origin of a cluster of highly shared sequence variants was a sequencing artifact. Analysis performed later showed TCR beta chains linked to HLA being more clonally expanded than equally common others.

The source material was PBMCs. The origin of this receptor is a woman aged 70-85 years in good health and CMV-seropositive.

CDR3 sequence (DNA): TGTGCCAGCAGCCCAGACAGGGTGCAGTACTTC. Translating it yields CASSPDRVQYF. The J gene is TRBJ2-7, the V gene TRBV28, with 7 bases that match TRBD1. Germline CDR1 and CDR2: MDHEN and SYDVKM. After removal of 6 bases from V and 9 bases from J, the junction contained 5 bases not matched to a gene. The CDR3 is 11 residues long.